Detailed here is one T cell receptor beta chain. Its matching antigen is unknown. The length of the CDR3 is 12 residues. V lost 9 bases to trimming and J lost 2 bases, with 10 bases between them. Per the germline V gene, CDR1 is LNHDA and CDR2 is SQIVND (reference sequence). Clones were sequenced by immunoSEQ multiplex PCR, and TCRdb holds only the in-frame ones, with some missing. The sample carries tens of thousands of clones, just over 75% recorded once. This entry is derived from a study of radiotherapy plus CTLA-4 blockade in lung cancer. Whole-study findings and limits: Early blood T cell clone dynamics reportedly forecast response best, with interferon-beta.

Sequences were derived from peripheral blood, sampled from a patient treated with radiotherapy plus ipilimumab. The chain employs TRBV19 and TRBJ2-5; tentatively, D is TRBD1 (6 bases). The TCR originated in a human donor with non-small cell lung cancer who had a partial response to radiotherapy plus ipilimumab. The CDR3 DNA reads as TGTGCCAGCCGCGGACAGCAAGAGACCCAGTACTTC. Protein sequence: CASRGQQETQYF. The full variable domain, its missing parts supplied by reference TRBV19 and TRBJ2-5, is DGGITQSPKYLFRKEGQNVTLSCEQNLNHDAMYWYRQDPGQGLRLIYYSQIVNDFQKGDIAEGYSVSREKKESFPLTVTSAQKNPTAFYLCASRGQQETQYFGPGTRLLVL.